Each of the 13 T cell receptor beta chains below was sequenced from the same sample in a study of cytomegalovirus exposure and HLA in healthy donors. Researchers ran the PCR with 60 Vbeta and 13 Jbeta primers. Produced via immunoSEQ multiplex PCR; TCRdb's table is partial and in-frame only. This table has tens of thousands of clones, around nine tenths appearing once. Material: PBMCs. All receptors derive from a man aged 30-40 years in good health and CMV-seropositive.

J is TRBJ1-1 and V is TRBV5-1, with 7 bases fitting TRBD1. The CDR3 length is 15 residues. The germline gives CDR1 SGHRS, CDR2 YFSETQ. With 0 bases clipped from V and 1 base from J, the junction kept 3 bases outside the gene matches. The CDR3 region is CASSLAGTENTEAFF. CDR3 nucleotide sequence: TGCGCCAGCAGCTTGGCAGGGACAGAGAACACTGAAGCTTTCTTT.

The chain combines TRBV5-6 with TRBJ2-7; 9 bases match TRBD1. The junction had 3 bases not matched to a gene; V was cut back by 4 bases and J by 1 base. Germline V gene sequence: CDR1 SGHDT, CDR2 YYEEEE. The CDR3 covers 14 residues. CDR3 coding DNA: TGTGCCAGCAGCGGACAGGGGCTGTCCTACGAGCAGTACTTC. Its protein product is CASSGQGLSYEQYF.

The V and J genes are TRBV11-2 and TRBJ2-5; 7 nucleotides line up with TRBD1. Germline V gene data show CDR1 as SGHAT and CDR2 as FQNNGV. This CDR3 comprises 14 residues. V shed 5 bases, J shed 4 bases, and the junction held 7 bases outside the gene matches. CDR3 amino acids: CASSERTGGETQYF. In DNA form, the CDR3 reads TGTGCCAGCAGCGAAAGGACAGGAGGAGAGACCCAGTACTTC. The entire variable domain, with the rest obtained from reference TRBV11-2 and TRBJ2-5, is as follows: EAGVAQSPRYKIIEKRQSVAFWCNPISGHATLYWYQQILGQGPKLLIQFQNNGVVDDSQLPKDRFSAERLKGVDSTLKIQPAKLEDSAVYLCASSERTGGETQYFGPGTRLLVL.

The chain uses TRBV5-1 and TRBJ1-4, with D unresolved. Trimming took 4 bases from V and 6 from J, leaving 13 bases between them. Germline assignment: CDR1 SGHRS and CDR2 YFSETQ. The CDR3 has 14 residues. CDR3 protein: CASSITGYDEKLFF. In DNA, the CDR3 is TGCGCCAGCAGCATAACGGGGTACGATGAAAAACTGTTTTTT.

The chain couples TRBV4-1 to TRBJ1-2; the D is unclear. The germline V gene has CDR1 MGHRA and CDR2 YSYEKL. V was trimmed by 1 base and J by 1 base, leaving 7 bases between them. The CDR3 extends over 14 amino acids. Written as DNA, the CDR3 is TGCGCCAGCAGCCAAGGGGCCTTTAACTATGGCTACACCTTC. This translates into CASSQGAFNYGYTF.

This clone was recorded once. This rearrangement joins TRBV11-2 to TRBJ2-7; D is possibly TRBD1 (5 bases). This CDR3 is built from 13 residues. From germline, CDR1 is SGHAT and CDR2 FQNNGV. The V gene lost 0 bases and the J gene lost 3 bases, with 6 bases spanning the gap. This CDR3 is CASSLDRDYEQYF. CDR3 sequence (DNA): TGTGCCAGCAGCTTAGACAGGGACTACGAGCAGTACTTC. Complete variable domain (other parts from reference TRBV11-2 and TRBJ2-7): EAGVAQSPRYKIIEKRQSVAFWCNPISGHATLYWYQQILGQGPKLLIQFQNNGVVDDSQLPKDRFSAERLKGVDSTLKIQPAKLEDSAVYLCASSLDRDYEQYFGPGTRLTVT.

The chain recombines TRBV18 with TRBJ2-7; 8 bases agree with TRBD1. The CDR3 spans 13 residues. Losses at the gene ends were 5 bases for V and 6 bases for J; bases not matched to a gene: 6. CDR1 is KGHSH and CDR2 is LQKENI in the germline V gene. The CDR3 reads CASSGQGGREQYF. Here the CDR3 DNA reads TGTGCCAGCTCAGGACAGGGCGGGCGCGAGCAGTACTTC.

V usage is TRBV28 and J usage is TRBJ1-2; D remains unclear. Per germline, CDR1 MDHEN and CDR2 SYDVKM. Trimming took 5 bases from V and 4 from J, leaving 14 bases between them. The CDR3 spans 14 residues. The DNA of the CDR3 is TGTGCCAGCAGTCCCGGCGGCGAGGTCTATGGCTACACCTTC. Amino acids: CASSPGGEVYGYTF.

The CDR3 DNA follows: TGTGCCAGCAGTTACGGTTGGGGGGAGAATCAGCCCCAGCATTTT. It is translated as CASSYGWGENQPQHF. This chain connects TRBV6-6 to TRBJ1-5; D possibly corresponds to TRBD1 (5 bases). CDR3 length equals 15 residues. Trimming left V 2 bases short and J 4 bases short, with 12 bases between. Per germline, CDR1 MNHNY and CDR2 SVGAGI (reference sequence).

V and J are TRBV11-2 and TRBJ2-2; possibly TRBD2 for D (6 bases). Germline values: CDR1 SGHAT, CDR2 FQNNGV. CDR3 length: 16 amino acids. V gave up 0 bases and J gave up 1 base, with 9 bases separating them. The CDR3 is CASSLDLARNTGELFF. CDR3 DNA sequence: TGTGCCAGCAGCTTAGATCTAGCGAGGAACACCGGGGAGCTGTTTTTT.

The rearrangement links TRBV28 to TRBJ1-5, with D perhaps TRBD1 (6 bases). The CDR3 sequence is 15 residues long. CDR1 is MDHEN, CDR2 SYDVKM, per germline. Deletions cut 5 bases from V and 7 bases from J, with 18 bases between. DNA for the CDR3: TGTGCCAGCAGTACTCCAACCAACAGGGACCAGCCCCAGCATTTT. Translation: CASSTPTNRDQPQHF.

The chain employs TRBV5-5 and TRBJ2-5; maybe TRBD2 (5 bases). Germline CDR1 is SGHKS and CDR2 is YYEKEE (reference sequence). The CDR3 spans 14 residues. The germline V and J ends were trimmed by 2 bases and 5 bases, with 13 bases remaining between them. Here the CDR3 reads CASSFPYPGETQYF. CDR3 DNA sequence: TGTGCCAGCAGCTTTCCATACCCGGGGGAGACCCAGTACTTC.

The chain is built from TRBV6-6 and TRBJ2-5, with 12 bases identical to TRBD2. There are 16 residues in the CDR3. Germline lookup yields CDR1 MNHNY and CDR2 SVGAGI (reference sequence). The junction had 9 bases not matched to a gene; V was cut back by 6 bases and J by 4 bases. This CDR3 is CASRLLAGGRGETQYF. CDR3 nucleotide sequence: TGTGCCAGCAGGCTTCTAGCGGGAGGGAGGGGAGAGACCCAGTACTTC.